The present T cell receptor beta chain was sequenced within a study of radiotherapy plus CTLA-4 blockade in lung cancer (dated by TCRdb to the late 2010s). For context, the study as a whole: Among the enrolled patients, about 19% had an objective response, and 25% to 40% reached disease control. Study-level results and caveats: The strongest predictors of response, as reported, were early dynamic changes in blood T cell clones along with a rise in serum interferon-beta after radiation. TCR clones derived from tumors expanded in peripheral blood after treatment with radiotherapy and ipilimumab.

Trimming removed 4 bases from V and 3 bases from J, leaving 15 bases between the germline ends. The germline V gene provides CDR1 ENHRY and CDR2 SYGVKD. The CDR3 measures 15 amino acids from cysteine to phenylalanine. The kept DNA is CDR3 alone, 45 bases in frame from the first base. The library relied on the immunoSEQ multiplex PCR assay. The clones in this table, taken by TCRdb from immuneACCESS, are in-frame only. Not every clone is retained; where verified, under half of the shortfall comes from an unresolved V gene, and the cause of the rest is unknown. This sample is represented by 84,000 or so clones; about four fifths of them were singletons. About 14% of the sample belongs to the ten largest clones. The study tested focal radiation therapy combined with CTLA-4 blockade (ipilimumab) in patients with chemo-refractory metastatic non-small-cell lung cancer. As for this clone: This receptor's antigen is unknown. No base quality values were provided; no much bigger clone lies one nucleotide off.

This TCR derives from a human donor with non-small cell lung cancer that progressed on radiotherapy plus ipilimumab. Sequenced here: peripheral blood, sampled from a patient treated with radiotherapy plus ipilimumab. The chain employs TRBV10-3 and TRBJ2-5; the D gene is perhaps TRBD1 or TRBD2, as each covers 6 bases. CDR3 region: CAISAWGDTKETQYF. The DNA is as follows: TGTGCCATCAGTGCGTGGGGGGACACAAAAGAGACCCAGTACTTC.